A selection of T cell receptor beta chains follows, all from one sample in a study of T cells in localized non-small cell lung cancer. Clones were read by immunoSEQ multiplex PCR, and TCRdb kept only the in-frame ones, dropping some. The repertoire consists of about 24,000 clones, with approximately 90% occurring once and the leading ten covering 6.9%. The source was peripheral blood, collected before any cancer treatment. All receptors derive from a woman aged 35 to 75 with stage I lung adenocarcinoma. Both conserved end residues are part of each CDR3.

cdr3_aa: CASSIPTGVGYTF
v_call: TRBV19
j_call: TRBJ1-2
cdr3_length: 13

cdr3_aa: CASHSNYGYTF
v_call: TRBV28
j_call: TRBJ1-2
cdr3_length: 11

cdr3_aa: CASSLYRTDNEQFF
v_call: TRBV28
j_call: TRBJ2-1
cdr3_length: 14

cdr3_aa: CASSRRGNTGELFF
v_call: TRBV11-3
j_call: TRBJ2-2
cdr3_length: 14

cdr3_aa: CASMAGGDTQYF
v_call: TRBV6-1
j_call: TRBJ2-3
cdr3_length: 12

cdr3_aa: CASSESAVHYGYTF
v_call: TRBV25-1
j_call: TRBJ1-2
cdr3_length: 14

cdr3_aa: CASTTQKGSGFYEQYF
v_call: TRBV28
j_call: TRBJ2-7
cdr3_length: 16

cdr3_aa: CASSRDSWNTEAFF
v_call: TRBV14
j_call: TRBJ1-1
cdr3_length: 14

cdr3_aa: CAISEARLWTSGREVIQYF
v_call: TRBV10-3
j_call: TRBJ2-4
cdr3_length: 19

cdr3_aa: CASSGLAFEQFF
v_call: TRBV18
j_call: TRBJ2-1
cdr3_length: 12

cdr3_aa: CASTPGRGYGGTQYF
v_call: TRBV19
j_call: TRBJ2-5
cdr3_length: 15

cdr3_aa: CASSPLSDGWIQTQYF
v_call: TRBV5-1
j_call: TRBJ2-5
cdr3_length: 16

cdr3_aa: CASSQTGQVFSYEQYF
v_call: TRBV7-9
j_call: TRBJ2-7
cdr3_length: 16

cdr3_aa: CASSFLIAGGAYNEQFF
v_call: TRBV5-1
j_call: TRBJ2-1
cdr3_length: 17

cdr3_aa: CASTFDSSGANVLTF
v_call: TRBV19
j_call: TRBJ2-6
cdr3_length: 15

cdr3_aa: CASGPTPQYF
v_call: TRBV6-6
j_call: TRBJ2-7
cdr3_length: 10

cdr3_aa: CASSSQTTGTYNEQFF
v_call: TRBV5-8
j_call: TRBJ2-1
cdr3_length: 16

cdr3_aa: CASSRQGFDEQYF
v_call: TRBV6-6
j_call: TRBJ2-7
cdr3_length: 13

cdr3_aa: CASSSGTNTIYF
v_call: TRBV7-2
j_call: TRBJ1-3
cdr3_length: 12

cdr3_aa: CASTRLYGSRSSYNEQFF
v_call: TRBV4-1
j_call: TRBJ2-1
cdr3_length: 18

cdr3_aa: CASSLGTDYGYTF
v_call: TRBV7-9
j_call: TRBJ1-2
cdr3_length: 13

cdr3_aa: CASSQLTGGYNEQFF
v_call: TRBV14
j_call: TRBJ2-1
cdr3_length: 15

cdr3_aa: CASSINSFTGNTIYF
v_call: TRBV19
j_call: TRBJ1-3
cdr3_length: 15

cdr3_aa: CASNPLGSVNTEAFF
v_call: TRBV5-1
j_call: TRBJ1-1
cdr3_length: 15

cdr3_aa: CASTRGLAGLPGANVLTF
v_call: TRBV19
j_call: TRBJ2-6
cdr3_length: 18

cdr3_aa: CASSLVGQASTEQYF
v_call: TRBV7-6
j_call: TRBJ2-7
cdr3_length: 15

cdr3_aa: CASSPKLGLNTGELFF
v_call: TRBV9
j_call: TRBJ2-2
cdr3_length: 16

cdr3_aa: CASSLLGGIDPYEQYF
v_call: TRBV5-5
j_call: TRBJ2-7
cdr3_length: 16

cdr3_aa: CASHARRTDTQYF
v_call: TRBV28
j_call: TRBJ2-3
cdr3_length: 13

cdr3_aa: CSVASPVGYEQYF
v_call: TRBV29-1
j_call: TRBJ2-7
cdr3_length: 13

cdr3_aa: CASSILGGSYNEQFF
v_call: TRBV19
j_call: TRBJ2-1
cdr3_length: 15

cdr3_aa: CASDPSCVPSDSTDTQYF
v_call: TRBV28
j_call: TRBJ2-3
cdr3_length: 18

cdr3_aa: CAWSVQGAMGAFF
v_call: TRBV30
j_call: TRBJ1-1
cdr3_length: 13

cdr3_aa: CASSIAAGGRQPQHF
v_call: TRBV19
j_call: TRBJ1-5
cdr3_length: 15

cdr3_aa: CASSHFRRGNYGYTF
v_call: TRBV4-3
j_call: TRBJ1-2
cdr3_length: 15

cdr3_aa: CASSWTGELQTQYF
v_call: TRBV28
j_call: TRBJ2-5
cdr3_length: 14

cdr3_aa: CASRPRGDEQFF
v_call: TRBV2
j_call: TRBJ2-1
cdr3_length: 12

cdr3_aa: CSVVIGDYGYTF
v_call: TRBV29-1
j_call: TRBJ1-2
cdr3_length: 12

cdr3_aa: CASSLWASSGNTIYF
v_call: TRBV7-8
j_call: TRBJ1-3
cdr3_length: 15

cdr3_aa: CTSSWGGTGEREQYF
v_call: TRBV5-1
j_call: TRBJ2-7
cdr3_length: 15

cdr3_aa: CASSLGTTNLDNEQFF
v_call: TRBV7-7
j_call: TRBJ2-1
cdr3_length: 16

cdr3_aa: CASSFIMSTDTQYF
v_call: TRBV7-2
j_call: TRBJ2-3
cdr3_length: 14

cdr3_aa: CASSSPRRDGNTIYF
v_call: TRBV7-8
j_call: TRBJ1-3
cdr3_length: 15

cdr3_aa: CASSLGAPYGYTF
v_call: TRBV7-2
j_call: TRBJ1-2
cdr3_length: 13

cdr3_aa: CASSFSSGNVLTF
v_call: TRBV7-2
j_call: TRBJ2-6
cdr3_length: 13

cdr3_aa: CASSSGSGSGNTIYF
v_call: TRBV5-1
j_call: TRBJ1-3
cdr3_length: 15

cdr3_aa: CASSVTGGSYNEQFF
v_call: TRBV6-6
j_call: TRBJ2-1
cdr3_length: 15